This T cell receptor beta chain appears in the sequencing data of a study of cytomegalovirus exposure and HLA in healthy donors. V was cut by 5 bases and J by 6 bases, with 13 bases left in between. Germline V CDR1 and CDR2: WSHSY, SAAADI. The CDR3 has 14 amino acids. PCR primers comprised 60 Vbeta and 13 Jbeta primers. Clones were sequenced by immunoSEQ multiplex PCR, and TCRdb holds only the in-frame ones, with some missing. The sample includes 170,000 or so clones, 75% to 85% of them seen just once. Concerning this clone itself: As yet, its antigen is unknown.

The study's findings and limits: HLA restriction was apparent for most CMV-associated TCR beta chains in a later analysis. Rarity held for most TCR sequences, but there were some public TCRs that occurred in many donors. Later analysis revealed greater clonal expansion in HLA-associated TCR beta chains than in equally common others. Of the V segments, some could not be distinguished, including TRBV6-2 and TRBV6-3, and were excluded.

The origin of this receptor is a middle-aged man in good health and CMV-seropositive. The genes are TRBV10-2 and TRBJ2-2; D might be TRBD2 (5 bases). The sequenced sample consisted of PBMCs. This chain's CDR3 is CASSTPTGAGELFF. CDR3 DNA: TGCGCCAGCAGTACCCCCACCGGGGCCGGGGAGCTGTTTTTT.